The rows below give T cell receptor beta chains drawn from one sample of a study of monozygotic twins with cystic fibrosis. The assay was immunoSEQ multiplex PCR, and TCRdb's table has in-frame clones only and misses some. The sample has about 32,000 clones; approximately 92% are singletons. Source material: blood. These TCRs come from a girl aged 2 to 10 with cystic fibrosis. CDR3s include the opening cysteine and the closing phenylalanine or tryptophan. The order of the fields is CDR3 protein, CDR3 DNA, clone size, D gene, V gene, J gene. D genes are given only for firm matches. Expanded clones are given a class, and other clones once, few, many or no size at all.

CDR3: CASSLAPYEQYF
DNA: TGTGCCAGCAGCCTAGCCCCTTACGAGCAGTACTTC
size: .
D: .
V: TRBV14
J: TRBJ2-7

CDR3: CAWSVQGYNEQFF
DNA: TGTGCCTGGAGTGTACAGGGGTACAATGAGCAGTTCTTC
size: .
D: TRBD1
V: TRBV30
J: TRBJ2-1

CDR3: CACPRGGYSYEQYF
DNA: TGTGCCTGTCCCAGAGGGGGATACTCCTACGAGCAGTACTTC
size: .
D: .
V: TRBV30
J: TRBJ2-7

CDR3: CAWSPQTGYEQYF
DNA: TGTGCCTGGAGTCCCCAGACCGGTTACGAGCAGTACTTC
size: few
D: .
V: TRBV30
J: TRBJ2-7

CDR3: CASSFDRGYEQYF
DNA: TGTGCCAGCAGCTTCGACAGGGGATACGAGCAGTACTTC
size: once
D: TRBD1
V: TRBV7-9
J: TRBJ2-7

CDR3: CASSLAGTGYEQYF
DNA: TGTGCCAGCAGCTTAGCGGGGACAGGCTACGAGCAGTACTTC
size: .
D: TRBD1
V: TRBV7-2
J: TRBJ2-7

CDR3: CASSVGQGDEKLFF
DNA: TGTGCCAGCAGCGTCGGGCAGGGTGATGAAAAACTGTTTTTT
size: .
D: .
V: TRBV5-8
J: TRBJ1-4

CDR3: CASSLRGGRETQYF
DNA: TGTGCCAGCAGTTTACGTGGGGGGAGGGAGACCCAGTACTTC
size: .
D: .
V: TRBV27
J: TRBJ2-5

CDR3: CATTGQGSRTGANVLTF
DNA: TGTGCCACCACCGGACAGGGATCAAGAACTGGGGCCAACGTCCTGACTTTC
size: .
D: TRBD1
V: TRBV15
J: TRBJ2-6

CDR3: CASSLGGDRAGTEAFF
DNA: TGTGCCAGCAGCTTAGGAGGGGACAGGGCCGGCACTGAAGCTTTCTTT
size: .
D: TRBD1
V: TRBV13
J: TRBJ1-1

CDR3: CASSLVRLAGINEQFF
DNA: TGTGCCAGCAGCTTAGTACGGCTAGCGGGAATCAATGAGCAGTTCTTC
size: .
D: TRBD2
V: TRBV7-8
J: TRBJ2-1

CDR3: CSVGALTGRLDTEAFF
DNA: TGCAGCGTTGGGGCTTTGACAGGGCGGTTGGACACTGAAGCTTTCTTT
size: .
D: TRBD1
V: TRBV29-1
J: TRBJ1-1

CDR3: CATSRGLADTQYF
DNA: TGTGCCACCAGCAGGGGACTTGCAGATACGCAGTATTTT
size: once
D: .
V: TRBV15
J: TRBJ2-3

CDR3: CASSHIAGRTYNEQFF
DNA: TGTGCCAGCAGCCATATAGCGGGAAGGACCTACAATGAGCAGTTCTTC
size: .
D: TRBD2
V: TRBV7-2
J: TRBJ2-1

CDR3: CASSSIISGVVFNEQFF
DNA: TGTGCCAGCAGCTCAATTATTAGCGGGGTCGTATTCAATGAGCAGTTCTTC
size: .
D: TRBD2
V: TRBV5-5
J: TRBJ2-1

CDR3: CASREASSTDTQYF
DNA: TGTGCCAGCAGGGAAGCGTCGAGCACAGATACGCAGTATTTT
size: .
D: .
V: TRBV7-2
J: TRBJ2-3

CDR3: CSVVTGTQNTEAFF
DNA: TGCAGCGTTGTCACCGGGACACAGAACACTGAAGCTTTCTTT
size: .
D: .
V: TRBV29-1
J: TRBJ1-1

CDR3: CASSLQPSGSEETQYF
DNA: TGCGCCAGCAGCTTGCAGCCTAGCGGGAGTGAGGAGACCCAGTACTTC
size: .
D: TRBD2
V: TRBV5-1
J: TRBJ2-5

CDR3: CASRFRVNTGELFF
DNA: TGTGCCAGCAGGTTCAGGGTGAACACCGGGGAGCTGTTTTTT
size: .
D: .
V: TRBV5-4
J: TRBJ2-2

CDR3: CASSPRGGGGSAPTIDEQFF
DNA: TGTGCCAGCAGCCCCCGGGGGGGTGGCGGGAGCGCCCCGACGATCGATGAGCAGTTCTTC
size: .
D: TRBD2
V: TRBV9
J: TRBJ2-1

CDR3: CAWSVAGLAAGELFF
DNA: TGTGCCTGGAGCGTAGCGGGCCTGGCGGCCGGGGAGCTGTTTTTT
size: once
D: TRBD2
V: TRBV30
J: TRBJ2-2

CDR3: CASWRGTEAFF
DNA: TGTGCCAGTTGGAGGGGGACTGAAGCTTTCTTT
size: .
D: .
V: TRBV6-5
J: TRBJ1-1